A selection of T cell receptor beta chains follows, all from one sample in a study of T cells of healthy individuals. A single record per CDR3 protein comes from TCRdb applying MiXCR to the 5' RACE reads. The profile shows some 69,000 distinct CDR3 sequences, roughly 15% of them singletons. All receptors come from a human donor in good health. CDR3s include the opening cysteine and the closing phenylalanine or tryptophan. A D gene is named only where the DNA matches it firmly. Clone size appears in some rows only: once, few, many, or a class for an expanded clone.

d_call	v_call	clone_size	j_call	cdr3_aa	cdr3_nt
TRBD2	TRBV29-1	NA	TRBJ2-7	CSVGRGERSYEQYF	TGCAGCGTTGGACGGGGGGAAAGATCCTACGAGCAGTACTTC
TRBD2	TRBV20-1	once	TRBJ2-7	CSAREPSGYEQYF	TGCAGTGCTAGAGAGCCTAGCGGCTACGAGCAGTACTTC
NA	TRBV7-9	many	TRBJ1-2	CASSTPGTYVRGYTF	TGTGCCAGCAGTACTCCTGGGACATATGTACGTGGCTACACCTTC
NA	TRBV7-9	many	TRBJ1-5	CASSLVGLGRSNQPQHF	TGTGCCAGCAGCTTAGTGGGGTTGGGGCGAAGCAATCAGCCCCAGCATTTT
NA	TRBV7-3	NA	TRBJ2-5	CASSLSRRPETQYF	TGTGCCAGCAGTTTGAGTAGGCGTCCGGAGACCCAGTACTTC
TRBD1	TRBV11-2	many	TRBJ2-7	CASSLGRDRVEQYF	TGTGCCAGCAGCTTAGGCCGGGACAGGGTCGAGCAGTACTTC
NA	TRBV7-9	NA	TRBJ2-1	CASRQGSNEQFF	TGTGCCAGTAGGCAGGGGTCCAATGAGCAGTTCTTC
NA	TRBV6-5	few	TRBJ2-2	CASRSTDTVTGELFF	TGTGCCAGCAGGTCGACAGACACGGTCACCGGGGAGCTGTTTTTT
TRBD2	TRBV9	many	TRBJ2-5	CASSAPGLAGGETQYF	TGTGCCAGCAGCGCCCCAGGACTAGCGGGAGGAGAGACCCAGTACTTC
NA	TRBV7-9	NA	TRBJ2-5	CASSFPGWGETQYF	TGTGCCAGCAGCTTTCCCGGCTGGGGGGAGACCCAGTACTTC
NA	TRBV6-5	NA	TRBJ2-2	CASSYSFSGNTGELFF	TGTGCCAGCAGTTACTCGTTTTCAGGGAACACCGGGGAGCTGTTTTTT
NA	TRBV29-1	NA	TRBJ2-1	CSVEDSRTVNNEQFF	TGCAGCGTTGAAGATAGTAGGACAGTGAACAATGAGCAGTTCTTC
TRBD2	TRBV20-1	many	TRBJ2-3	CSARQTSGRPDTQYF	TGCAGTGCTAGGCAGACTAGCGGGAGACCAGATACGCAGTATTTT
NA	TRBV5-1	many	TRBJ1-5	CASSLDTNQPQHF	TGCGCCAGCAGCCTGGACACTAATCAGCCCCAGCATTTT
TRBD2	TRBV11-2	many	TRBJ2-7	CASSLVGTSGYEQYF	TGTGCCAGCAGCTTAGTGGGGACTAGCGGTTACGAGCAGTACTTC
NA	TRBV28	many	TRBJ2-1	CASSLLVSYNEQFF	TGTGCCAGCAGTTTATTAGTCTCCTACAATGAGCAGTTCTTC
NA	TRBV7-2	few	TRBJ2-7	CASSLTLGDNSYEQYF	TGTGCCAGCAGCTTAACGTTGGGGGACAACTCCTACGAGCAGTACTTC
NA	TRBV27	few	TRBJ2-3	CASSSGQIGNMNTQYF	TGTGCCAGCAGTTCCGGACAGATAGGGAATATGAATACGCAGTATTTT
TRBD2	TRBV28	NA	TRBJ2-1	CASSLTSGGMREQFF	TGTGCCAGCAGTCTTACTAGCGGGGGGATGAGAGAGCAGTTCTTC
TRBD1	TRBV4-2	many	TRBJ2-3	CASSQGTGTGGAGVTDTQYF	TGTGCCAGCAGCCAAGGAACCGGGACAGGGGGAGCGGGAGTCACAGATACGCAGTATTTT
NA	TRBV29-1	NA	TRBJ1-1	CSVQREGGAFF	TGCAGCGTCCAGAGGGAGGGGGGAGCTTTCTTT
NA	TRBV20-1	NA	TRBJ1-3	CSASTREFTGNTIYF	TGCAGTGCTAGTACCAGGGAATTTACTGGAAACACCATATATTTT
NA	TRBV6-2/TRBV6-3	NA	TRBJ2-3	CASSYLQSVTQYF	TGTGCCAGCAGTTACCTACAATCCGTTACGCAGTATTTT
NA	TRBV10-3	NA	TRBJ2-3	CAISERRVSTDTQYF	TGTGCCATCAGTGAACGGCGAGTTAGCACAGATACGCAGTATTTT
NA	TRBV20-1	many	TRBJ2-7	CSAALPASPVYEQYF	TGCAGTGCCGCGCTTCCAGCTTCCCCGGTCTACGAGCAGTACTTC
NA	TRBV5-5	NA	TRBJ1-2	CASSPLLTGTDYGYTF	TGTGCCAGCAGCCCCCTTCTAACGGGGACGGACTATGGCTACACCTTC
NA	TRBV6-2/TRBV6-3	many	TRBJ2-7	CASTGPGYEQYF	TGTGCCAGCACAGGACCTGGATACGAGCAGTACTTC
NA	TRBV6-5	few	TRBJ1-4	CASSNNEKLFF	TGTGCCAGCAGTAATAATGAAAAACTGTTTTTT
TRBD2	TRBV6-6	NA	TRBJ2-1	CASSYSNLAGASYNEQFF	TGTGCCAGCAGTTACTCGAATCTAGCGGGAGCCTCCTACAATGAGCAGTTCTTC
NA	TRBV12-3/TRBV12-4	many	TRBJ2-5	CASSLTREAQYF	TGTGCCAGCAGTTTAACTAGAGAGGCCCAGTACTTC
TRBD1	TRBV12-3/TRBV12-4	many	TRBJ2-1	CASSLGQGTPNEQFF	TGTGCCAGCAGTTTAGGACAGGGGACTCCGAATGAGCAGTTCTTC
NA	TRBV30	NA	TRBJ1-6	CAWSGFSSSPLHF	TGTGCCTGGAGCGGATTTAGCAGTTCACCCCTCCACTTT
NA	TRBV15	many	TRBJ2-1	CATSRIGRPSSLRSSYNEQFF	TGTGCCACCAGCAGAATCGGCCGGCCCTCATCCCTCCGAAGCTCCTACAATGAGCAGTTCTTC
NA	TRBV5-4	NA	TRBJ2-4	CASSPFSGENIQYF	TGTGCCAGCAGCCCCTTTAGCGGAGAAAACATTCAGTACTTC
NA	TRBV9	NA	TRBJ2-7	CASSVGAGHSYEQYF	TGTGCCAGCAGCGTAGGAGCGGGCCACTCCTACGAGCAGTACTTC
NA	TRBV7-6	few	TRBJ2-1	CASSTRASWNEQFF	TGTGCCAGCAGCACAAGGGCTAGCTGGAATGAGCAGTTCTTC
NA	TRBV7-9	few	TRBJ2-7	CASSPIARGAYEQYF	TGTGCCAGCAGCCCCATTGCGAGGGGCGCCTACGAGCAGTACTTC